This entry lists 27 T cell receptor beta chains sequenced from one sample in a study of T cells in Graves' hyperthyroidism and ophthalmopathy. Amplification of TCR beta CDR3 regions was performed using RNA transcripts as template. TCR CDR3 regions were first amplified by RT-PCR with HTBI primers. Via MiXCR, TCRdb re-called the multiplex PCR reads, giving one row per CDR3 protein. Of around 800,000 distinct CDR3 sequences listed, roughly 40% were seen once; the top ten hold more than 7%. The sequenced sample consisted of blood. These receptors all come from a man between 18 and 35 years old with Graves' hyperthyroidism.

This clonotype was seen more than once but under ten times. The CDR3 sequence: CASSFGGGRVQETQYF. The CDR3, as DNA: TGTGCCAGCAGCTTTGGGGGGGGACGGGTCCAAGAGACCCAGTACTTC. The rearrangement uses TRBV11-2 and TRBJ2-5; TRBD2 aligns across 7 bases. This CDR3 has 16 amino acids. V trimming: 3 bases; J trimming: 1 base; junction bases outside the gene matches: 8. The germline V gene has CDR1 SGHAT and CDR2 FQNNGV.

This clonotype appeared many times. The V call is TRBV15, the J call TRBJ1-4, with a weak D call TRBD1 (6 bases). This CDR3 has 15 residues. Trimming stripped 2 bases from V and 8 bases from J, with 15 bases between. CDR1 LNHNV and CDR2 YYDKDF come from the germline V gene (reference sequence). The CDR3 here is CATSRKGDDNEKLFF. The CDR3 DNA sequence: TGTGCCACCAGCAGAAAGGGGGACGACAACGAAAAACTGTTTTTT.

This clonotype was seen a handful of times. The CDR3 sequence: CASSETGRTEQYF. The CDR3 region has the DNA TGTGCCAGTTCGGAGACAGGGCGCACCGAGCAGTACTTC. V gene TRBV19 combines with J gene TRBJ2-7, with 7 positions matching TRBD1. The CDR3 loop spans 13 amino acids. The junction had 10 bases not matched to a gene; V was cut back by 8 bases and J by 6 bases. CDR1 LNHDA and CDR2 SQIVND come from the germline V gene (reference sequence).

This clonotype was detected many times. The chain links TRBV7-6 to TRBJ1-1; D may be TRBD1 (5 bases). The CDR3 is 14 amino acids. Trimming left V 1 base short and J 5 bases short, with 11 bases between. CDR1 SGHVS and CDR2 FNYEAQ come from the germline V gene. CDR3 sequence (DNA): TGTGCCAGCAGCTTAGGGGCAGGGTTGACTGAAGCTTTCTTT. This sequence encodes CASSLGAGLTEAFF.

This clonotype has only a few counts. The chain couples TRBV10-3 to TRBJ1-2; perhaps TRBD1 as D (6 bases). CDR1 and CDR2 (germline): ENHRY, SYGVKD. Trimming removed 0 bases from V and 4 bases from J, with 9 bases in between. CDR3 length: 14 amino acids. The CDR3 sequence is CAISESTGTYGYTF. The CDR3 DNA reads TGTGCCATCAGTGAGTCGACAGGAACCTATGGCTACACCTTC.

This clonotype was seen at least ten times. The rearrangement uses TRBV7-9 and TRBJ1-1; 9 nucleotides align to TRBD1. Germline lookup yields CDR1 SEHNR and CDR2 FQNEAQ (reference sequence). There are 15 residues in the CDR3. V shed 4 bases and J 5 bases; nucleotides not matched to a gene: 8. This CDR3 is CASSSQGARKTEAFF. CDR3 nucleotide sequence: TGTGCCAGCAGCTCACAGGGGGCGCGTAAAACTGAAGCTTTCTTT.

This clonotype came up once. V gene TRBV7-9 combines with J gene TRBJ1-1; tentative D call: TRBD1 (5 bases). V was pared by 3 bases and J by 1 base, with 12 bases between. The CDR3 has 15 residues. Germline CDR1 and CDR2: SEHNR and FQNEAQ (reference sequence). The CDR3 is CASSLGGAQNTEAFF. CDR3 nucleotides: TGTGCCAGCAGCTTGGGAGGGGCCCAGAACACTGAAGCTTTCTTT.

This sequence joins TRBV7-9 and TRBJ2-5, with 7 bases lining up with TRBD2. Per the germline V gene, CDR1 is SEHNR and CDR2 is FQNEAQ (reference sequence). CDR3 size: 15 residues. V lost 5 bases, J lost 0 bases, and 6 bases stayed unmatched. The CDR3 loop is CASSTPGLDQETQYF. CDR3 coding DNA: TGTGCCAGCAGCACCCCCGGACTAGACCAAGAGACCCAGTACTTC.

This chain joins TRBV19 and TRBJ1-1, with D hard to call. This CDR3 has 12 amino acids. V was cut by 7 bases and J by 6 bases, with 12 bases left in between. CDR1 LNHDA and CDR2 SQIVND come from the germline V gene (reference sequence). In DNA, the CDR3 is TGTGCCAGTACCAACCAGGTCGCTGAAGCTTTCTTT. This encodes CASTNQVAEAFF.

With regard to this clonotype: One end of the junction is discordant with germline, which a read error may explain. This chain links TRBV7-6 with TRBJ2-5; D might be TRBD1 (6 bases). The CDR3 spans 13 residues. The germline CDR1 and CDR2 sequences are SGHVS and FNYEAQ. The CDR3 DNA reads TGTGCCAGCAGCTTAGGGGGACAAGCGACCCAGTACTTC. Its translation is CASSLGGQATQYF.

Turning to this clonotype: This may arise from a read error, as a much more abundant clone is one base away. The chain employs TRBV10-3 and TRBJ2-5, with TRBD1 matching over 8 bases. The CDR3 length is 16 residues. CDR1 is ENHRY, CDR2 SYGVKD, per germline. Trimming cost V 8 bases and J 4 bases; bases outside gene matches: 15. The CDR3: CAIGGTGGVFRETQYF. CDR3 DNA sequence: TGTGCCATCGGGGGGACAGGAGGTGTCTTCCGAGAGACCCAGTACTTC.

This clonotype occurred a few times. V gene TRBV7-9 combines with J gene TRBJ2-7; D may match TRBD1 or TRBD2 (5 bases each). The CDR3 is 15 amino acids. Deletions cut 8 bases from V and 6 bases from J, with 23 bases between. CDR1 SEHNR and CDR2 FQNEAQ come from the germline V gene (reference sequence). The CDR3 nucleotides read TGTGCCAGCTCTCTACTTCTGGGTGGGGACGGCGAGCAGTACTTC. This sequence encodes CASSLLLGGDGEQYF. Looking up the rest from reference TRBV7-9 and TRBJ2-7 gives the full variable domain: DTGVSQNPRHKITKRGQNVTFRCDPISEHNRLYWYRQTLGQGPEFLTYFQNEAQLEKSRLLSDRFSAERPKGSFSTLEIQRTEQGDSAMYLCASSLLLGGDGEQYFGPGTRLTVT.

This clonotype came up once. A much more abundant neighbour one base away suggests this may be a read error. Given the absence of the conserved phenylalanine or tryptophan at the CDR3 end, a read error is likely. The rearrangement links TRBV10-3 to TRBJ2-7, with TRBD1 identical over 10 bases. CDR1 and CDR2 from the germline V gene are ENHRY and SYGVKD. CDR3 length: 14 residues. V gave up 3 bases and J gave up 5 bases; unmatched junction bases: 4. DNA for the CDR3: TGTGCCATCAGTGACCTGACAGGGGGCAACGAGCAGTACTAC. Encoded protein: CAISDLTGGNEQYY.

Ten or more counts support this clonotype. The chain has TRBV19 and TRBJ1-5; 9 positions agree with TRBD1. There are 15 residues in the CDR3. Unmatched junction bases numbered 7, after V lost 6 bases and J lost 4 bases. Germline values: CDR1 LNHDA, CDR2 SQIVND (reference sequence). The CDR3 loop reads CASRDPGTGNQPQHF. In DNA form, the CDR3 reads TGTGCCAGTAGAGATCCCGGGACAGGGAATCAGCCCCAGCATTTT. Complete variable domain (other parts from reference TRBV19 and TRBJ1-5): DGGITQSPKYLFRKEGQNVTLSCEQNLNHDAMYWYRQDPGQGLRLIYYSQIVNDFQKGDIAEGYSVSREKKESFPLTVTSAQKNPTAFYLCASRDPGTGNQPQHFGDGTRLSIL.

This clonotype was recorded many times. This sequence joins TRBV2 and TRBJ2-7, with 8 positions matching TRBD2. Germline assignment: CDR1 SNHLY and CDR2 FYNNEI. Losses at the gene ends were 6 bases for V and 0 bases for J; bases not matched to a gene: 7. This CDR3 region has 15 residues. The CDR3 DNA is TGTGCCAGCAGGGAGGCGGGGGGCCCCTCCTACGAGCAGTACTTC. Its protein is CASREAGGPSYEQYF. Filled out from reference TRBV2 and TRBJ2-7, the complete variable domain reads EPEVTQTPSHQVTQMGQEVILRCVPISNHLYFYWYRQILGQKVEFLVSFYNNEISEKSEIFDDQFSVERPDGSNFTLKIRSTKLEDSAMYFCASREAGGPSYEQYFGPGTRLTVT.

This clonotype was seen ten or more times. This chain joins TRBV2 and TRBJ2-5; D remains unclear. CDR1 and CDR2 (germline): SNHLY, FYNNEI. V gave up 3 bases and J gave up 3 bases, with 8 bases separating them. This CDR3 comprises 13 residues. The CDR3 DNA reads as TGTGCCAGCAGTGACAGGCAGAAAGAGACCCAGTACTTC. Its translation is CASSDRQKETQYF.

This clonotype came up many times. The chain is built from TRBV9 and TRBJ1-1; D gene unclear. V lost 4 bases to trimming and J lost 1 base, with 11 bases between them. Germline V CDR1 and CDR2: SGDLS, YYNGEE. CDR3 length equals 14 residues. The CDR3 reads CASSPVRRNTEAFF. For the CDR3, the DNA is TGTGCCAGCAGCCCCGTCCGACGGAACACTGAAGCTTTCTTT.

The chain recombines TRBV6-5 with TRBJ2-7; weak D call: TRBD1 (5 bases). V shed 6 bases and J shed 3 bases, with 15 bases lying between them. This CDR3 has 14 residues. Germline V gene lookup returns CDR1 MNHEY and CDR2 SVGAGI. In nucleotides, the CDR3 is TGTGCCAGCAGCTTTACAGGCTACGGCTACGAGCAGTACTTC. It codes for CASSFTGYGYEQYF.

This chain joins TRBV7-9 and TRBJ2-5; a weak D match, TRBD1 (6 bases). CDR3 length: 18 residues. Germline CDR1 SEHNR, CDR2 FQNEAQ (reference sequence). Trimming stripped 4 bases from V and 0 bases from J, with 21 bases between. The CDR3 nucleotides are TGTGCCAGCAGCTGGTCCCTGGTGGGGGCCCTAGACCAAGAGACCCAGTACTTC. Translating gives CASSWSLVGALDQETQYF.

J is TRBJ1-1 and V is TRBV7-4, with TRBD1 as a possible D gene (5 bases). The CDR3 totals 15 residues. V was cut by 3 bases and J by 1 base, with 12 bases left in between. The germline CDR1 and CDR2 sequences are SGHVT and SQSDAQ. CDR3 nucleotides: TGTGCCAGCAGCTTCGCTCAGGGCAGGAACACTGAAGCTTTCTTT. It translates to CASSFAQGRNTEAFF.

The chain links TRBV7-2 to TRBJ2-5, with 8 bases matching TRBD2. The CDR3 covers 15 residues. Germline-derived CDR1 and CDR2 are SGHTA and FQGNSA. V lost 6 bases to trimming and J lost 5 bases; unmatched junction nucleotides: 11. CDR3 in amino acids: CASSYVREGGETQYF. The CDR3 DNA sequence: TGTGCCAGCAGTTACGTCCGGGAGGGGGGTGAGACCCAGTACTTC.

In DNA form, the CDR3 reads TGTGCCAGCAGTGAAGCCACAGACAATCAGCCCCAGCATTTT. Encoded protein: CASSEATDNQPQHF. This sequence joins TRBV6-1 and TRBJ1-5; D remains unclear. There are 14 residues in the CDR3. Trimming shortened V by 0 bases and J by 3 bases, and 6 bases separated the two germline ends. Germline V CDR1 and CDR2: MNHNS, SASEGT.

Only a few counts were recorded for this clonotype. The chain uses TRBV15 and TRBJ1-1; TRBD1 might be the D (6 bases). Germline CDR1 reads LNHNV; CDR2 reads YYDKDF (reference sequence). The CDR3 has 13 residues. Trimming removed 1 base from V and 6 bases from J, with 9 bases in between. CDR3 nucleotides: TGTGCCACCAGCAGAGTGGGGGCCCCTGAAGCTTTCTTT. Amino acid sequence: CATSRVGAPEAFF.

This clonotype was counted at least ten times. This chain links TRBV29-1 with TRBJ2-5, with a weak D call TRBD2 (5 bases). The CDR3 has 13 amino acids. Germline values: CDR1 SQVTM, CDR2 ANQGSEA. Trimming cost V 4 bases and J 2 bases, with 11 bases left between them. CDR3: CSVGRWRQETQYF. The CDR3 DNA is TGCAGCGTTGGACGGTGGAGGCAAGAGACCCAGTACTTC.

This clonotype was found many times. The chain carries TRBV24-1 and TRBJ2-7, with D tentatively TRBD2 (7 bases). Deletions cut 10 bases from V and 5 bases from J, with 17 bases between. Germline CDR1 is KGHDR and CDR2 is SFDVKD. CDR3 length: 13 amino acids. In nucleotides, the CDR3 is TGTGCCACGGGAGGGGGTGGACTCAACGAGCAGTACTTC. This sequence encodes CATGGGGLNEQYF.

In its sample, this clonotype was seen many times. The CDR3, as DNA: TGCAGTGCTACCGGGACAGAACACACTGAAGCTTTCTTT. This sequence encodes CSATGTEHTEAFF. The chain uses TRBV20-1 and TRBJ1-1, with TRBD1 matching 7 bases. CDR3 length: 13 residues. Germline trimming cut 4 bases from V and 3 bases from J; bases unmatched to any gene: 5. Germline assignment: CDR1 DFQATT and CDR2 SNEGSKA (reference sequence).

A single count supports this clonotype. The CDR3 carries no conserved terminal phenylalanine or tryptophan, so it likely arises from a read error. Because the CDR3's place on the DNA is in doubt, the DNA is left out and the CDR3 is given as listed by TCRdb. The genes are TRBV7-7 and TRBJ1-1; the tabulated D call, TRBD1, remains unverified against the DNA. From its first to its last residue, the CDR3 has 9 amino acids. Germline lookup yields CDR1 SSHAT and CDR2 FNYEAQ (reference sequence). CDR3 in amino acids: CASSLDGQG.